These T cell receptor beta chains were read from a single sample in a study of PD-L1 blockade in urothelial cancer. Libraries were prepared by immunoSEQ multiplex PCR; TCRdb keeps only in-frame clonotypes and omits some of them. The sample includes 100,000 to 150,000 clones, around 84% of them seen just once. Sequences were derived from PBMCs, sampled around atezolizumab (anti-PD-L1) treatment. The receptors were gathered from a man aged 50-59 years with urothelial cancer. CDR3s include the opening cysteine and the closing phenylalanine or tryptophan. Fields, in order: V gene, D gene, J gene, clone size, CDR3 DNA, CDR3 protein. A D gene is named only where the DNA matches it firmly. Size tells how often a clone was seen (once, few, many) or the class of an expanded clone, and some rows leave it out.

v_call: TRBV9
d_call: TRBD2
j_call: TRBJ2-7
clone_size: few
cdr3_nt: TGTGCCAGCAGCGTAGGAGTAGCGGGAGTGCTCGAGCAGTACTTC
cdr3_aa: CASSVGVAGVLEQYF

v_call: TRBV2
d_call: TRBD2
j_call: TRBJ2-3
clone_size: -
cdr3_nt: TGTGCCAGCAGTGAAAGATATTTGGGTGGGACTAGCGGGAGTCAAACGCAGTATTTT
cdr3_aa: CASSERYLGGTSGSQTQYF

v_call: TRBV28
d_call: -
j_call: TRBJ1-1
clone_size: -
cdr3_nt: TGTGCCACTAACTCTGGGTACAGGAGGAACACTGAAGCTTTCTTT
cdr3_aa: CATNSGYRRNTEAFF

v_call: TRBV13
d_call: TRBD1
j_call: TRBJ2-7
clone_size: -
cdr3_nt: TGTGCCAGCAGGAGGACAGGGGGATTGAGTGAGCAGTACTTC
cdr3_aa: CASRRTGGLSEQYF

v_call: TRBV6-1
d_call: TRBD1
j_call: TRBJ1-4
clone_size: -
cdr3_nt: TGTGCCAGCGGGGAGAGGGGGCAGGTTGAAAAACTGTTTTTT
cdr3_aa: CASGERGQVEKLFF

v_call: TRBV5-1
d_call: TRBD1
j_call: TRBJ2-7
clone_size: many
cdr3_nt: TGCGCCAGCAGCACGACAGGGAACTACGAGCAGTACTTC
cdr3_aa: CASSTTGNYEQYF

v_call: TRBV4-1
d_call: TRBD2
j_call: TRBJ2-1
clone_size: -
cdr3_nt: TGCGCCAGCAGCCCCCGACTAGCGGGACCTACTTACAATGAGCAGTTCTTC
cdr3_aa: CASSPRLAGPTYNEQFF

v_call: TRBV6-5
d_call: TRBD2
j_call: TRBJ2-1
clone_size: -
cdr3_nt: TGTGCCAGCACGAGGACTAGCTCATCAATTGAGCAGTTCTTC
cdr3_aa: CASTRTSSSIEQFF

v_call: TRBV6-5
d_call: -
j_call: TRBJ2-5
clone_size: -
cdr3_nt: TGTGCCAGCAGTTCGGAACAGGGTGAGACCCAGTACTTC
cdr3_aa: CASSSEQGETQYF

v_call: TRBV30
d_call: -
j_call: TRBJ2-5
clone_size: -
cdr3_nt: TGTGCCTGGAGTCGGGGGTTTGCAGAGACCCAGTACTTC
cdr3_aa: CAWSRGFAETQYF

v_call: TRBV11-2
d_call: TRBD2
j_call: TRBJ2-1
clone_size: -
cdr3_nt: TGTGCCAGCAGCTCAAGCTTCGGCGGGAGGGCTGGGAATGAGCAGTTCTTC
cdr3_aa: CASSSSFGGRAGNEQFF

v_call: TRBV18
d_call: TRBD1
j_call: TRBJ2-1
clone_size: -
cdr3_nt: TGTGCCAGCTCCAAGGGGACAGGCTCCTACAATGAGCAGTTCTTC
cdr3_aa: CASSKGTGSYNEQFF

v_call: TRBV5-4
d_call: TRBD1
j_call: TRBJ1-2
clone_size: few
cdr3_nt: TGTGCCAGCAGCCTGGGGACAGCTCTCTATGGCTACACCTTC
cdr3_aa: CASSLGTALYGYTF

v_call: TRBV29-1
d_call: -
j_call: TRBJ1-3
clone_size: once
cdr3_nt: TGCAGCGTTTGGGTACCGGGACAAAACTCTGGAAACACCATATATTTT
cdr3_aa: CSVWVPGQNSGNTIYF

v_call: TRBV4-2
d_call: -
j_call: TRBJ2-7
clone_size: -
cdr3_nt: TGTGCCAGCAGCCGGGGGCGGGAGTACGAGCAGTACTTC
cdr3_aa: CASSRGREYEQYF

v_call: TRBV6-5
d_call: -
j_call: TRBJ1-2
clone_size: -
cdr3_nt: TGTGCCACCACCCCTGGAGGGCTTCCTAACTATGGCTACACCTTC
cdr3_aa: CATTPGGLPNYGYTF

v_call: TRBV4-1
d_call: TRBD1
j_call: TRBJ2-2
clone_size: -
cdr3_nt: TGCGCCAGCAGCCGAAGGGGACAGGGGATTACCGGGGAGCTGTTTTTT
cdr3_aa: CASSRRGQGITGELFF

v_call: TRBV11-1
d_call: TRBD2
j_call: TRBJ2-7
clone_size: -
cdr3_nt: TGTGCCAGCAGCACCGGGACTAGCGGAAGAATCGACGAGCAGTACTTC
cdr3_aa: CASSTGTSGRIDEQYF

v_call: TRBV7-3
d_call: TRBD2
j_call: TRBJ2-2
clone_size: -
cdr3_nt: TGTGCCAGCAGCGAAGGACGGGGGGGAGCCGGGGAGCTGTTTTTT
cdr3_aa: CASSEGRGGAGELFF

v_call: TRBV19
d_call: -
j_call: TRBJ2-5
clone_size: -
cdr3_nt: TGTGCCAGTAGTCGGTGGCGGGACGTGGGGGAGACCCAGTACTTC
cdr3_aa: CASSRWRDVGETQYF

v_call: TRBV21-1
d_call: -
j_call: TRBJ2-7
clone_size: -
cdr3_nt: TGTGCCAGCAGGGACATATCCTACGAGCAGTACTTC
cdr3_aa: CASRDISYEQYF

v_call: TRBV28
d_call: TRBD2
j_call: TRBJ2-3
clone_size: few
cdr3_nt: TGTGCCAGCAGTCTGGTAGCGGGAGGGCCCACAGATACGCAGTATTTT
cdr3_aa: CASSLVAGGPTDTQYF

v_call: TRBV5-1
d_call: TRBD1
j_call: TRBJ1-1
clone_size: once
cdr3_nt: TGCGCCAGCAGCGTAGACAGGGCTAACACTGAAGCTTTCTTT
cdr3_aa: CASSVDRANTEAFF

v_call: TRBV5-8
d_call: -
j_call: TRBJ2-7
clone_size: -
cdr3_nt: TGTGCCAGCAGCCCACAGGGCGTAAGCTCCTACGAGCAGTACTTC
cdr3_aa: CASSPQGVSSYEQYF

v_call: TRBV18
d_call: -
j_call: TRBJ1-2
clone_size: -
cdr3_nt: TGTGCCAGCTCACCGGTACCGGGTCCCCTCAGCTATGGCTACACCTTC
cdr3_aa: CASSPVPGPLSYGYTF

v_call: TRBV14
d_call: -
j_call: TRBJ2-7
clone_size: -
cdr3_nt: TGTGCCAGCAGCCAAGTTCTAAGCGAGCCTCCTTACGAGCAGTACTTC
cdr3_aa: CASSQVLSEPPYEQYF

v_call: TRBV6-5
d_call: TRBD1
j_call: TRBJ1-5
clone_size: once
cdr3_nt: TGTGCCAGCAGGGGGACAGGGGGCAATCAGCCCCAGCATTTT
cdr3_aa: CASRGTGGNQPQHF

v_call: TRBV18
d_call: -
j_call: TRBJ2-1
clone_size: -
cdr3_nt: TGTGCCAGCTCACCACCGATCGGAGCGTCCTCCTACAATGAGCAGTTCTTC
cdr3_aa: CASSPPIGASSYNEQFF

v_call: TRBV27
d_call: -
j_call: TRBJ2-5
clone_size: -
cdr3_nt: TGTGCCAGCAGTTTATCGAGGTGGGAGACCCAGTACTTC
cdr3_aa: CASSLSRWETQYF

v_call: TRBV19
d_call: -
j_call: TRBJ2-3
clone_size: -
cdr3_nt: TGTGCCAGTAGTATGACATCTAGCACAGATACGCAGTATTTT
cdr3_aa: CASSMTSSTDTQYF

v_call: TRBV28
d_call: -
j_call: TRBJ1-5
clone_size: -
cdr3_nt: TGTGCCAGCAGCCTCATGCGGGGGGGCAAAAATCAGCCCCAGCATTTT
cdr3_aa: CASSLMRGGKNQPQHF

v_call: TRBV5-6
d_call: -
j_call: TRBJ2-3
clone_size: once
cdr3_nt: TGTGCCAGCAGCGCAGGGAAGGGCGCAGATACGCAGTATTTT
cdr3_aa: CASSAGKGADTQYF

v_call: TRBV11-3
d_call: TRBD1
j_call: TRBJ2-1
clone_size: -
cdr3_nt: TGTGCCAGCAGCGAAATAAGGACAGGGGGCGCACACTCCGTCTTGTGGCAGTTCTTC
cdr3_aa: CASSEIRTGGAHSVLWQFF

v_call: TRBV10-1
d_call: TRBD2
j_call: TRBJ2-2
clone_size: -
cdr3_nt: TGCGCCAACGGGACTAGCGGGACTCCCGCGAACACCGGGGAGCTGTTTTTT
cdr3_aa: CANGTSGTPANTGELFF

v_call: TRBV28
d_call: TRBD1
j_call: TRBJ2-5
clone_size: -
cdr3_nt: TGTGCCAGCAGCCGGACAGGGTCCCAGACCCAGTACTTC
cdr3_aa: CASSRTGSQTQYF

v_call: TRBV19
d_call: TRBD1
j_call: TRBJ1-1
clone_size: -
cdr3_nt: TGTGCCAGTAGTATAATGACAGGGGATACTGAAGCTTTCTTT
cdr3_aa: CASSIMTGDTEAFF

v_call: TRBV19
d_call: -
j_call: TRBJ2-5
clone_size: few
cdr3_nt: TGTGCCAGTAGTATAGAGGGCAGGGGTGAGACCCAGTACTTC
cdr3_aa: CASSIEGRGETQYF

v_call: TRBV6-1
d_call: -
j_call: TRBJ2-5
clone_size: -
cdr3_nt: TGTGCCAGCAGTGAAAGGCTAGCAGAGACCCAGTACTTC
cdr3_aa: CASSERLAETQYF

v_call: TRBV9
d_call: TRBD1
j_call: TRBJ2-7
clone_size: -
cdr3_nt: TGTGCCAGCAGCTGGACAGGGAGCTCCTACGAGCAGTACTTC
cdr3_aa: CASSWTGSSYEQYF

v_call: TRBV11-2
d_call: TRBD2
j_call: TRBJ2-5
clone_size: -
cdr3_nt: TGTGCCAGCAGCTTCCGTAGCGGGAGGGACGAGACCCAGTACTTC
cdr3_aa: CASSFRSGRDETQYF

v_call: TRBV7-8
d_call: TRBD2
j_call: TRBJ2-3
clone_size: -
cdr3_nt: TGTGCCAGCAGCTCCGTAGAGGGTCGGGAGGGGGTCACAGATACGCAGTATTTT
cdr3_aa: CASSSVEGREGVTDTQYF

v_call: TRBV27
d_call: TRBD2
j_call: TRBJ2-5
clone_size: few
cdr3_nt: TGTGCCAGCAGTCGAGGAGCGGGGGAGACCCAGTACTTC
cdr3_aa: CASSRGAGETQYF

v_call: TRBV5-8
d_call: -
j_call: TRBJ2-3
clone_size: -
cdr3_nt: TGTGCCAGCAGGTCCAAGCGGTTCACAGATACGCAGTATTTT
cdr3_aa: CASRSKRFTDTQYF

v_call: TRBV4-2
d_call: -
j_call: TRBJ1-2
clone_size: once
cdr3_nt: TGTGCCAGCAGCCAAGATCTGGTGCAGGGCACGGGTTTCGGCTACACCTTC
cdr3_aa: CASSQDLVQGTGFGYTF

v_call: TRBV11-2
d_call: -
j_call: TRBJ1-1
clone_size: few
cdr3_nt: TGTGCCAGCAGCCACCCCCCTATGAACACTGAAGCTTTCTTT
cdr3_aa: CASSHPPMNTEAFF

v_call: TRBV27
d_call: TRBD1
j_call: TRBJ1-1
clone_size: -
cdr3_nt: TGTGCCAGCAGGTGGGACAGCCAGAACACTGAAGCTTTCTTT
cdr3_aa: CASRWDSQNTEAFF

v_call: TRBV14
d_call: TRBD2
j_call: TRBJ2-3
clone_size: -
cdr3_nt: TGTGCCAGCAGCAGACCGGGACTAGCGGGACGCACAGATACGCAGTATTTT
cdr3_aa: CASSRPGLAGRTDTQYF

v_call: TRBV5-1
d_call: TRBD2
j_call: TRBJ2-5
clone_size: -
cdr3_nt: TGCGCCAGCAGTCTAGCGGGAGGACAAGAGACCCAGTACTTC
cdr3_aa: CASSLAGGQETQYF

v_call: TRBV6-5
d_call: TRBD1
j_call: TRBJ2-7
clone_size: -
cdr3_nt: TGTGCCAGCAGTTACAACAGGGGGCAATACGAGCAGTACTTC
cdr3_aa: CASSYNRGQYEQYF

v_call: TRBV5-5
d_call: TRBD1
j_call: TRBJ2-1
clone_size: -
cdr3_nt: TGTGCCAGCAGCCCGGGACAGAACTACAATGAGCAGTTCTTC
cdr3_aa: CASSPGQNYNEQFF